This is a list of T cell receptor beta chains from one sample in a study of T cell repertoires in cytomegalovirus infection. TCRdb re-called the reads with MiXCR, one entry per CDR3 protein. Of about 890,000 distinct CDR3 sequences listed, around 29% are singletons. Their antigen targets remain unknown. The sequencing here drew on cultured CD8+ T cells from PBMCs, taken from culture after CMV antigen stimulation. The receptors were gathered from a human donor in good health (CMV status not recorded). Some clones in this sample may be carry-over from other donors' samples. CDR3s include the opening cysteine and the closing phenylalanine or tryptophan. D genes are given only for firm matches. Not all rows give a size; the values are once, few, many and, for expanded clones, a class.

-	TRBV6-1	TRBJ2-5	many	TGTGCCAGCAGTGACGACTGGCCCCGACAAGAGACCCAGTACTTC	CASSDDWPRQETQYF
-	TRBV12-5	TRBJ2-4	few	TGTGCTAGTGGCCCATCGAGCGGCGACATTCAGTACTTC	CASGPSSGDIQYF
-	TRBV3-1	TRBJ1-1	-	TGTGCCAGCAGCCATGGACCGGTGAACACTGAAGCTTTCTTT	CASSHGPVNTEAFF
TRBD2	TRBV6-2/TRBV6-3	TRBJ2-1	-	TGTGCCAGCAGTTACGCCGGCCCCCTAGCGGGGGGTTACAATGAGCAGTTCTTC	CASSYAGPLAGGYNEQFF
TRBD1	TRBV7-9	TRBJ1-2	few	TGTGCCAGCAGCGTCGCTGGGGGGACAGGGGATGGCTACACCTTC	CASSVAGGTGDGYTF
-	TRBV5-5	TRBJ1-5	many	TGTGCCAGCAGCCAGACAGTTAGCAATCAGCCCCAGCATTTT	CASSQTVSNQPQHF
TRBD1	TRBV6-4	TRBJ2-3	-	TGTGCCAGCAGTGACTGGGACAGGGGTTTGGATACGCAGTATTTT	CASSDWDRGLDTQYF
-	TRBV10-2	TRBJ2-3	-	TGCGCCAGCAGTGAAAATACCAGCCCGACACGAGCAGATACGCAGTATTTT	CASSENTSPTRADTQYF
-	TRBV20-1	TRBJ1-6	-	TGCAGTGCTAGTTCGGGTCAGGGTGATTCACCCCTCCACTTT	CSASSGQGDSPLHF
-	TRBV4-3	TRBJ2-2	-	TGCGCCAGCAGCCAGCGACAGGCGAACACCGGGGAGCTGTTTTTT	CASSQRQANTGELFF
TRBD2	TRBV7-8	TRBJ2-1	few	TGTGCCAGCAGCTTAGCGAGAAGGGGACTAGCGGGGGGTACCTACAATGAGCAGTTCTTC	CASSLARRGLAGGTYNEQFF
-	TRBV7-2	TRBJ1-6	-	TGTGCCAGCAGCCCCATCCAGAACGGGGATTCACCCCTCCACTTT	CASSPIQNGDSPLHF
-	TRBV29-1	TRBJ2-6	few	TGCAGCGTTGAGAGGTTCGCTGACTTAATCTCTGGGGCCAACGTCCTGACTTTC	CSVERFADLISGANVLTF
-	TRBV7-9	TRBJ1-2	-	TGTGCCAGCAGCTTCCGGGCCTATTATGGCTACACCTTC	CASSFRAYYGYTF
-	TRBV6-6	TRBJ1-3	once	TGTGCCGTTTTGGACAGAAACACCATACATTTT	CAVLDRNTIHF
-	TRBV19	TRBJ2-2	few	TGTGCCAGTAGTATCTTGCACGTAGCGAACACCGGGGAGCTGTTTTTT	CASSILHVANTGELFF
TRBD1	TRBV2	TRBJ1-6	-	TGTGCCAGCAAAGGGACAGGGGGCTATAATTCACCCCTCCACTTT	CASKGTGGYNSPLHF
-	TRBV12-5	TRBJ2-1	few	TGTGCTAGTGGTTTGGCACCCACCAGCAGTTACAATGAGCAGTTCTTC	CASGLAPTSSYNEQFF
-	TRBV4-2	TRBJ1-1	-	TGTGTCAGCAGCCAAGAGATCACTGAAGCTTTCTTT	CVSSQEITEAFF
-	TRBV2	TRBJ1-6	-	TGTGCCGCCTCCCGGAGGTCCTATAATTCACCCCTCCACTTT	CAASRRSYNSPLHF
-	TRBV7-6	TRBJ2-2	few	TGTGCCAGCAGTCAAGAAGTGGGGAACACCGGGGAGCTGTTTTTT	CASSQEVGNTGELFF
-	TRBV15	TRBJ2-3	few	TGTGCCACCAGCAGAGATTGGGCAAGAACTAGCACAGATACGCAGTATTTT	CATSRDWARTSTDTQYF
-	TRBV6-2/TRBV6-3	TRBJ1-5	-	TGTGCCAGCAGCCGGCGGTCGGGGAGTCAGCCCCAGCATTTT	CASSRRSGSQPQHF
-	TRBV6-5	TRBJ2-2	-	TGTGCCAGCAGTTACTCGGAGCAAGCGGGCAACACCGGGGAGCTGTTTTTT	CASSYSEQAGNTGELFF
-	TRBV11-2	TRBJ2-3	few	TGTGCCAGCAGCTTGCCCCTAGACGGCGGGGCAAGCACAGATACGCAGTATTTT	CASSLPLDGGASTDTQYF
-	TRBV7-9	TRBJ1-5	-	TGTGCCAGCTTTTGGGGACCCATGGGCAATCAGCCCCAGCATTTT	CASFWGPMGNQPQHF
TRBD1	TRBV29-1	TRBJ2-2	few	TGCAGCGTACCGGGGACAGAGACCGGGGAGCTGTTTTTT	CSVPGTETGELFF
TRBD1	TRBV15	TRBJ2-5	few	TGTGCCACCAGCAGAGAGCCGGTGCAGGGGGTTCAGACCCAGTACTTC	CATSREPVQGVQTQYF